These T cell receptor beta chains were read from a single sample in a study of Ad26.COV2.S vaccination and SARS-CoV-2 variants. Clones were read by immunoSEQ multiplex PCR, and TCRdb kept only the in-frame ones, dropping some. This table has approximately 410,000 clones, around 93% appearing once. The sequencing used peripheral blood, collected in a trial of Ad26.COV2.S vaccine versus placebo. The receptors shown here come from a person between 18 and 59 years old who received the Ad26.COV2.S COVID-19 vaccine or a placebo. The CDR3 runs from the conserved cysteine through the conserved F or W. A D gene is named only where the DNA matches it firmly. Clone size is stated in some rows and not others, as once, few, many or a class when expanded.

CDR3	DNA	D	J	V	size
CASSQVTRVPTNEKLFF	TGTGCCAGCAGCCAAGTTACCAGGGTCCCAACTAATGAAAAACTGTTTTTT	-	TRBJ1-4	TRBV3-1/TRBV3-2	-
CASSLDAYRISRTDTQYF	TGTGCCAGCAGCTTAGATGCCTATCGGATTTCTCGCACAGATACGCAGTATTTT	-	TRBJ2-3	TRBV11-2	-
CASSPTGQGISMNTEAFF	TGTGCCAGCAGCCCTACAGGGCAGGGGATTAGTATGAACACTGAAGCTTTCTTT	-	TRBJ1-1	TRBV5-5	-
CARLPKGAAVETQYF	TGTGCCAGACTTCCCAAAGGGGCGGCAGTGGAGACCCAGTACTTC	-	TRBJ2-5	TRBV3-1/TRBV3-2	once
CASSFAGTGGGRNGYTF	TGTGCCAGCAGCTTCGCGGGGACAGGGGGCGGTAGAAATGGCTACACCTTC	TRBD1	TRBJ1-2	TRBV7-2	-
CASRGSGGDTDTQYF	TGTGCCAGCAGAGGTAGCGGGGGGGACACAGATACGCAGTATTTT	TRBD2	TRBJ2-3	TRBV11-2	-
CASSPVWHYEQYF	TGTGCCAGTAGTCCCGTCTGGCACTACGAGCAGTACTTC	-	TRBJ2-7	TRBV19	-
CASNYGVGNSPLHF	TGTGCCAGTAACTATGGGGTCGGTAATTCACCCCTCCACTTT	-	TRBJ1-6	TRBV19	once
CASSVGPASYEQYF	TGTGCCAGCAGTGTCGGACCAGCTTCCTACGAGCAGTACTTC	-	TRBJ2-7	TRBV11-3	once
CASSVGGVPNTETQYF	TGCGCCAGCAGTGTTGGTGGGGTTCCGAATACGGAGACCCAGTACTTC	-	TRBJ2-5	TRBV10-2	-
CASRGLPDTQYF	TGTGCCAGCCGGGGGCTTCCAGATACGCAGTATTTT	-	TRBJ2-3	TRBV12-3/TRBV12-4	-
CASSLAHFKETQYF	TGCGCCAGCAGCTTGGCCCACTTCAAAGAGACCCAGTACTTC	-	TRBJ2-5	TRBV5-1	-
CASSLSGGYTEAFF	TGTGCCAGCAGTTTATCTGGGGGGTACACTGAAGCTTTCTTT	-	TRBJ1-1	TRBV28	-
CASSLVRGRVSIQTQYF	TGTGCCAGCAGCTTAGTTCGCGGCAGGGTATCAATCCAGACCCAGTACTTC	-	TRBJ2-5	TRBV7-9	-
CASSFAGTVDYEQYF	TGTGCCAGTAGTTTCGCCGGGACAGTCGACTACGAGCAGTACTTC	TRBD1	TRBJ2-7	TRBV19	once
CASSLGLLQPQHF	TGTGCCAGCAGTTTGGGCCTACTCCAGCCCCAGCATTTT	-	TRBJ1-5	TRBV27	-